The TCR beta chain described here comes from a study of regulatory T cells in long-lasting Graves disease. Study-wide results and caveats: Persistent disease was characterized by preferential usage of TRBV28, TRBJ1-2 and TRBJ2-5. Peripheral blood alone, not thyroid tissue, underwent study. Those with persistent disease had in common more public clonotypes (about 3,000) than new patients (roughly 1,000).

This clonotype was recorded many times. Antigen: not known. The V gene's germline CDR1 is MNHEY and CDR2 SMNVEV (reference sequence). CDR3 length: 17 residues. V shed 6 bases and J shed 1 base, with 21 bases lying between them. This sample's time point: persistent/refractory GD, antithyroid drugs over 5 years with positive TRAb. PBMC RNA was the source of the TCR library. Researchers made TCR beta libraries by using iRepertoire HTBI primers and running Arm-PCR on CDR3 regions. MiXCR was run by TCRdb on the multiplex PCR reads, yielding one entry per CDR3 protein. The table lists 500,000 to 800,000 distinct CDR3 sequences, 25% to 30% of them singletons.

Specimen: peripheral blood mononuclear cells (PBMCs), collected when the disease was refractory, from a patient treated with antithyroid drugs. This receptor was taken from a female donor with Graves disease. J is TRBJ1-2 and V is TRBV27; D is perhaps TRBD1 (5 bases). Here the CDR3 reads CASRFPLGLGHNYGYTF. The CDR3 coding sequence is TGTGCCAGCAGATTTCCCCTGGGTTTGGGGCATAACTATGGCTACACCTTC.